The 25 T cell receptor beta chains listed next were all sequenced from one sample in a study of blood T cell repertoires in COVID-19. Using immunoSEQ multiplex PCR, the repertoire was profiled, and TCRdb retains in-frame clones only, with some absent. The table has 170,000 or so clones, more than 70% seen once. Sequencing input: peripheral blood. The receptors originated from a man aged 18 to 30 with active or convalescent COVID-19.

The chain joins TRBV7-6 to TRBJ2-7; 8 nucleotides agree with TRBD2. Germline V gives CDR1 SGHVS, CDR2 FNYEAQ. The junction had 7 bases not matched to a gene; V was cut back by 0 bases and J by 3 bases. The CDR3 has 16 residues. CDR3 loop: CASSLARTSGDYEQYF. The CDR3 bases are TGTGCCAGCAGCTTAGCGCGAACTAGCGGAGACTACGAGCAGTACTTC.

The gene calls are TRBV7-2 and TRBJ2-3, with D possibly matching TRBD2 (6 bases). V dropped 5 bases and J dropped 0 bases, with 15 bases sitting between them. Looked up from germline, CDR1 is SGHTA and CDR2 is FQGNSA. This CDR3 has 16 amino acids. The CDR3 sequence: CASSPRTTTSTDTQYF. CDR3 DNA: TGTGCCAGCAGCCCACGGACTACTACAAGCACAGATACGCAGTATTTT. The variable domain in full, with the rest retrieved from reference TRBV7-2 and TRBJ2-3, is GAGVSQSPSNKVTEKGKDVELRCDPISGHTALYWYRQSLGQGLEFLIYFQGNSAPDKSGLPSDRFSAERTGGSVSTLTIQRTQQEDSAVYLCASSPRTTTSTDTQYFGPGTRLTVL.

To note about this clone: The sample carries other DNA sequences with the same CDR3. The chain employs TRBV15 and TRBJ2-1, with D perhaps TRBD1 (6 bases). The V and J ends lost 0 bases and 4 bases respectively, with 10 bases between them. The CDR3 loop spans 15 amino acids. CDR1 is LNHNV and CDR2 is YYDKDF in the germline V gene (reference sequence). Here the CDR3 reads CATSRDLGGYNEQFF. Here the CDR3 DNA reads TGTGCCACCAGCAGAGATTTAGGGGGATACAATGAGCAGTTCTTC.

In this sample, this clone turned up a few times. The V call is TRBV28, the J call TRBJ1-6; D is uncertain. The V gene's germline CDR1 is MDHEN and CDR2 SYDVKM. CDR3 length: 15 amino acids. V shed 8 bases and J shed 3 bases, with 14 bases lying between them. CDR3 nucleotides: TGTGCCAGCTACCCATCCGGGTTCTATAATTCACCCCTCCACTTT. Translated, it gives CASYPSGFYNSPLHF.

The genes are TRBV7-6 and TRBJ2-3, with D perhaps matching TRBD2 (5 bases). Trimming cost V 2 bases and J 3 bases, with 12 bases left between them. CDR1 is SGHVS, CDR2 FNYEAQ, per germline. The CDR3 is 15 amino acids. Here the CDR3 reads CASSLPPRGTDTQYF. CDR3 nucleotides: TGTGCCAGCAGCTTACCCCCCCGGGGTACAGATACGCAGTATTTT.

The chain couples TRBV11-2 to TRBJ1-2; TRBD1 aligns across 7 bases. With 0 bases clipped from V and 4 bases from J, the junction kept 17 bases outside the gene matches. The CDR3 consists of 19 residues. Looked up from germline, CDR1 is SGHAT and CDR2 is FQNNGV. The CDR3 reads CASSLDPPGQRVKFYGYTF. The CDR3 DNA follows: TGTGCCAGCAGCTTAGATCCTCCGGGACAGAGAGTCAAATTCTATGGCTACACCTTC.

The chain is built from TRBV30 and TRBJ1-5, with D maybe TRBD1 (5 bases). CDR3 length equals 14 residues. V shed 0 bases and J shed 7 bases, with 13 bases lying between them. Germline V gives CDR1 GTSNPN, CDR2 SVGIG (reference sequence). The CDR3 sequence is CAWSVHGGGQPQHF. The CDR3 coding sequence is TGTGCCTGGAGTGTACACGGGGGGGGACAGCCCCAGCATTTT.

The chain recombines TRBV19 with TRBJ2-7; 8 bases line up with TRBD2. Trimming took 3 bases from V and 3 from J; bases not matched to a gene: 10. Germline values: CDR1 LNHDA, CDR2 SQIVND (reference sequence). The CDR3 loop spans 16 amino acids. This CDR3 is CASSITSAGEIYEQYF. The CDR3 bases are TGTGCCAGTAGTATCACCTCAGCGGGAGAGATCTACGAGCAGTACTTC.

The chain joins TRBV11-2 to TRBJ1-5; no clear D. Looked up from germline, CDR1 is SGHAT and CDR2 is FQNNGV. Trimming cost V 0 bases and J 7 bases, with 7 bases left between them. The CDR3 extends over 13 amino acids. The DNA of the CDR3 is TGTGCCAGCAGCTTAGATCGGGGACAGCCCCAGCATTTT. As protein: CASSLDRGQPQHF.

The chain has TRBV6-6 and TRBJ2-1; D perhaps matches TRBD2 (5 bases). CDR3 length: 12 amino acids. Germline CDR1 and CDR2: MNHNY and SVGAGI (reference sequence). Trimming left V 5 bases short and J 10 bases short, with 12 bases between. CDR3 in amino acids: CASSATEREQFF. The CDR3 coding sequence is TGTGCCAGCAGTGCGACGGAGCGGGAGCAGTTCTTC.

The J gene is TRBJ1-1, the V gene TRBV6-5; no firm D call. CDR1 MNHEY and CDR2 SVGAGI come from the germline V gene. The V gene lost 7 bases and the J gene lost 2 bases, with 17 bases spanning the gap. The CDR3 runs 15 residues. CDR3 in amino acids: CASIKGSNLNTEAFF. CDR3 bases: TGTGCCAGCATTAAAGGTAGCAACTTAAACACTGAAGCTTTCTTT.

The chain carries TRBV18 and TRBJ1-5; 11 bases are shared with TRBD1. Germline loops: CDR1 KGHSH, CDR2 LQKENI. The V segment lost 4 bases and the J segment 2 bases; nucleotides outside the gene matches: 10. The CDR3 is 18 residues long. The CDR3 DNA is TGTGCCAGCTCACTAGGACAGGGGGCGTCTGCGGGCAATCAGCCCCAGCATTTT. Amino acid sequence: CASSLGQGASAGNQPQHF. Full variable domain (remainder filled in from reference TRBV18 and TRBJ1-5): NAGVMQNPRHLVRRRGQEARLRCSPMKGHSHVYWYRQLPEEGLKFMVYLQKENIIDESGMPKERFSAEFPKEGPSILRIQQVVRGDSAAYFCASSLGQGASAGNQPQHFGDGTRLSIL.

The rearrangement uses TRBV19 and TRBJ2-1; the D gene is possibly TRBD1 (6 bases). V was shortened by 4 bases and J by 6 bases, with 22 bases between the two germline ends. The length of the CDR3 is 17 residues. Germline CDR1 and CDR2: LNHDA and SQIVND (reference sequence). CDR3 DNA sequence: TGTGCCAGTAGTAGGTCCCAACAGGGTCGAAGGGGCAATGAGCAGTTCTTC. Translating gives CASSRSQQGRRGNEQFF.

The V and J genes are TRBV18 and TRBJ1-1; D is unclear. The germline gives CDR1 KGHSH, CDR2 LQKENI. CDR3 length: 13 residues. V shed 5 bases and J shed 0 bases, with 7 bases lying between them. CDR3 nucleotides: TGTGCCAGCTCAGAAGCTTTGAACACTGAAGCTTTCTTT. Protein product: CASSEALNTEAFF. The complete variable domain, with remaining parts taken from reference TRBV18 and TRBJ1-1, reads NAGVMQNPRHLVRRRGQEARLRCSPMKGHSHVYWYRQLPEEGLKFMVYLQKENIIDESGMPKERFSAEFPKEGPSILRIQQVVRGDSAAYFCASSEALNTEAFFGQGTRLTVV.

This clone was recorded only once. This chain joins TRBV6-5 and TRBJ2-2; D is undetermined. The CDR3 contains 14 residues. Germline V gene data show CDR1 as MNHEY and CDR2 as SVGAGI. The V gene lost 5 bases and the J gene lost 4 bases, with 11 bases spanning the gap. CDR3 region: CASSTHFSTGELFF. In nucleotides, the CDR3 is TGTGCCAGCAGTACCCATTTCAGCACCGGGGAGCTGTTTTTT.

The chain recombines TRBV4-2 with TRBJ2-7, with D possibly being TRBD1 (5 bases). The CDR3 consists of 15 residues. The germline V gene encodes CDR1 LGHNA and CDR2 YNFKEQ. Trimming shortened V by 1 base and J by 0 bases, and 10 bases separated the two germline ends. The CDR3 region has the DNA TGTGCCAGCAGCCAAGTACAGGAGAGCTCCTACGAGCAGTACTTC. It codes for CASSQVQESSYEQYF.

The chain has TRBV28 and TRBJ1-5; maybe TRBD1 (5 bases). CDR3 length: 15 amino acids. The germline gives CDR1 MDHEN, CDR2 SYDVKM. Trimming stripped 4 bases from V and 1 base from J, with 11 bases between. For the CDR3, the DNA is TGTGCCAGCAGTTCCCAGGGATCGAGCAATCAGCCCCAGCATTTT. Its translation is CASSSQGSSNQPQHF.

CDR3 loop: CASSLNRGTSTDTQYF. CDR3 coding DNA: TGTGCCAGCAGCTTAAACAGGGGAACTAGCACAGATACGCAGTATTTT. This rearrangement joins TRBV7-2 to TRBJ2-3; 7 positions agree with TRBD1. The CDR3 runs 16 residues. Germline CDR1 SGHTA, CDR2 FQGNSA. With 2 bases clipped from V and 0 bases from J, the junction kept 5 bases outside the gene matches.

The chain combines TRBV30 with TRBJ2-7; 10 bases agree with TRBD1. V lost 0 bases and J lost 4; bases outside the gene matches: 6. The CDR3 totals 15 residues. Germline V CDR1 and CDR2: GTSNPN, SVGIG (reference sequence). The CDR3 is CAWSVPGQGLYEQYF. CDR3 nucleotides: TGTGCCTGGAGTGTACCGGGACAGGGGCTATACGAGCAGTACTTC. Full variable domain (rest looked up from reference TRBV30 and TRBJ2-7): SQTIHQWPATLVQPVGSPLSLECTVEGTSNPNLYWYRQAAGRGLQLLFYSVGIGQISSEVPQNLSASRPQDRQFILSSKKLLLSDSGFYLCAWSVPGQGLYEQYFGPGTRLTVT.

The V gene is TRBV18, the J gene TRBJ2-3, with 9 nucleotides matching TRBD2. The CDR3 extends over 16 amino acids. In germline, CDR1 is KGHSH, CDR2 LQKENI. V lost 3 bases, J lost 3 bases, and 7 bases stayed unmatched. The CDR3 bases are TGTGCCAGCTCACCTATTCAGCGGGAGGAAACAGATACGCAGTATTTT. This codes for CASSPIQREETDTQYF.

This clone was counted a single time. The rearrangement uses TRBV18 and TRBJ2-7; D is perhaps TRBD1 (6 bases). Trimming cost V 3 bases and J 4 bases, with 22 bases left between them. The CDR3 has 17 residues. Germline V gene sequence: CDR1 KGHSH, CDR2 LQKENI. This chain's CDR3 is CASSPYSIPGQRYEQYF. In DNA form, the CDR3 reads TGTGCCAGCTCACCGTACTCCATCCCCGGACAGAGATACGAGCAGTACTTC.

The chain employs TRBV5-1 and TRBJ1-5, with a tentative D call TRBD1 (6 bases). The length of the CDR3 is 13 residues. V lost 3 bases, J lost 4 bases, and 8 bases lay in between. Germline V gene lookup returns CDR1 SGHRS and CDR2 YFSETQ. CDR3 protein: CASSYGQNQPQHF. CDR3 coding DNA: TGCGCCAGCAGCTATGGACAGAATCAGCCCCAGCATTTT. The full variable domain, with the rest looked up from reference TRBV5-1 and TRBJ1-5, is KAGVTQTPRYLIKTRGQQVTLSCSPISGHRSVSWYQQTPGQGLQFLFEYFSETQRNKGNFPGRFSGRQFSNSRSEMNVSTLELGDSALYLCASSYGQNQPQHFGDGTRLSIL.

V is TRBV29-1 and J is TRBJ2-1; 8 nucleotides agree with TRBD2. The CDR3 totals 15 residues. From germline, CDR1 is SQVTM and CDR2 ANQGSEA. The ends lost 2 bases at V and 9 bases at J; junction bases unmatched: 12. DNA for the CDR3: TGCAGCGTTGAAAAGGAGAACAGGGCGGGGGGTGAGCAGTTCTTC. Translated, it gives CSVEKENRAGGEQFF.

V is TRBV2 and J is TRBJ1-2; D might be TRBD1 (6 bases). Trimming pared 9 bases from V and 8 bases from J, leaving 22 bases between. The V gene's germline CDR1 is SNHLY and CDR2 FYNNEI. CDR3 size: 14 residues. As DNA, the CDR3 is TGTGCCAGTAACCCCCTGCTAGAAGGGGGAGGCTACACCTTC. Amino acid sequence: CASNPLLEGGGYTF.

The gene calls are TRBV6-6 and TRBJ1-2; no definite D call. The CDR3 totals 13 residues. V lost 0 bases and J lost 6, with 8 bases in between. The V gene's germline CDR1 is MNHNY and CDR2 SVGAGI (reference sequence). The CDR3 bases are TGTGCCAGCAGTTACTCTGGAGCAGATGGCTACACCTTC. Translation: CASSYSGADGYTF.